These 4 T cell receptor beta chains were all obtained from the same sample, sequenced in a study of T cell repertoires in cytomegalovirus infection (dated 2019 in TCRdb). The sequencer listed for this sample is Illumina HiSeq 1500. TCRdb ran its own pipeline on the public reads, namely fastp trimming at Q25 and MiXCR clone calling, and kept in-frame beta chains. Rows are combined by CDR3 protein, so each entry shows the most common genes and DNA. The table for this sample lists some 300,000 distinct CDR3 sequences; about 9.2% of them were counted only once. The ten largest clones capture around 2.4% of the sample. Sequencing was carried out using PBMCs. These receptors were taken from a human donor in good health (CMV status not recorded). Some clones in this sample may be carry-over from other donors' samples.

This clonotype appeared many times. J is TRBJ1-1 and V is TRBV7-2; D possibly corresponds to TRBD1 (5 bases). Trimming stripped 0 bases from V and 0 bases from J, with 14 bases between. This CDR3 is 17 amino acids long. The germline V gene has CDR1 SGHTA and CDR2 FQGNSA. CDR3 residues: CASSLAFLGTVNTEAFF. The DNA of the CDR3 is TGTGCCAGCAGCTTAGCGTTTCTGGGGACGGTGAACACTGAAGCTTTCTTT.

The CDR3 coding sequence is TGCAGTGCCACTGACCACACCGGGGAGCTGTTTTTT. Translating it yields CSATDHTGELFF. This chain uses TRBV20-1 with TRBJ2-2, with no clear D. The CDR3 runs 12 residues. Per germline, CDR1 DFQATT and CDR2 SNEGSKA (reference sequence). Trimming took 6 bases from V and 3 from J, leaving 8 bases between them.

Here the CDR3 DNA reads TGTGCCAGCAGCTCGCCGGACAGGGACTACTACGAGCAGTACTTC. The encoded protein is CASSSPDRDYYEQYF. The chain joins TRBV5-4 to TRBJ2-7, with D tentatively TRBD1 (8 bases). The CDR3 runs to 15 residues. The V gene lost 3 bases and the J gene lost 3 bases, with 16 bases spanning the gap. Germline V gives CDR1 SGHNT, CDR2 YYREEE (reference sequence).

This clonotype appeared many times. The V and J genes are TRBV20-1 and TRBJ2-5; D not certain. Trimming pared 5 bases from V and 0 bases from J, leaving 16 bases between. From germline, CDR1 is DFQATT and CDR2 SNEGSKA (reference sequence). This CDR3 comprises 15 residues. The CDR3 reads CSAPPTPRYQETQYF. In nucleotides, the CDR3 is TGCAGTGCTCCTCCCACGCCGCGGTACCAAGAGACCCAGTACTTC.